Following are 5 T cell receptor beta chains from one sample sequenced in a study of cytomegalovirus exposure and HLA in healthy donors. Primers for the PCR totalled 60 Vbeta and 13 Jbeta. Assay used: immunoSEQ multiplex PCR; TCRdb lists only in-frame clones, some missing. The sample lists some 90,000 clones, around 70% occurring once. Sequences were obtained from PBMCs. The origin of the receptors is a man in his fifties or sixties in good health and CMV-seronegative.

J is TRBJ2-7 and V is TRBV19, with 14 positions matching TRBD2. Germline V lookup: CDR1 LNHDA, CDR2 SQIVND (reference sequence). The CDR3 sequence is 17 residues long. Unmatched junction bases numbered 13, after V lost 6 bases and J lost 6 bases. The DNA of the CDR3 is TGTGCCAGTAGCCTACGTATAGGGACTAGCGGGAGTCGCGAGCAGTACTTC. This sequence encodes CASSLRIGTSGSREQYF.

The rearrangement joins TRBV7-9 to TRBJ2-3, with D unclear. Germline values: CDR1 SEHNR, CDR2 FQNEAQ (reference sequence). The V end lost 4 bases, the J end lost 2 bases, and 4 bases lay between the germline ends. The CDR3 sequence is 12 residues long. The DNA of the CDR3 is TGTGCCAGCAGCTCCAACACAGATACGCAGTATTTT. Its translation is CASSSNTDTQYF.

The chain links TRBV27 to TRBJ2-3, with 8 bases fitting TRBD2. The V gene's germline CDR1 is MNHEY and CDR2 SMNVEV (reference sequence). Unmatched junction bases numbered 13, after V lost 5 bases and J lost 3 bases. The CDR3 is 17 amino acids. CDR3 in DNA: TGTGCCAGCAGTACCCGACCCCCGGGACTAGGAACAGATACGCAGTATTTT. This sequence encodes CASSTRPPGLGTDTQYF.

CDR3 in DNA: TGCAGCGTTGAAGATCCCGGGGGGCCGGGCGGGACCCAGTACTTC. It yields the protein CSVEDPGGPGGTQYF. The genes are TRBV29-1 and TRBJ2-5; D possibly corresponds to TRBD2 (7 bases). Trimming left V 0 bases short and J 7 bases short, with 18 bases between. CDR1 SQVTM and CDR2 ANQGSEA come from the germline V gene. This CDR3 contains 15 residues.

This chain connects TRBV2 to TRBJ2-1, with D perhaps TRBD2 (6 bases). This CDR3 is 15 amino acids long. The germline gives CDR1 SNHLY, CDR2 FYNNEI. Trimming left V 7 bases short and J 0 bases short, with 13 bases between. Written as DNA, the CDR3 is TGTGCCAGCATCCTAGCGTCGAGCTCCTACAATGAGCAGTTCTTC. Protein product: CASILASSSYNEQFF.